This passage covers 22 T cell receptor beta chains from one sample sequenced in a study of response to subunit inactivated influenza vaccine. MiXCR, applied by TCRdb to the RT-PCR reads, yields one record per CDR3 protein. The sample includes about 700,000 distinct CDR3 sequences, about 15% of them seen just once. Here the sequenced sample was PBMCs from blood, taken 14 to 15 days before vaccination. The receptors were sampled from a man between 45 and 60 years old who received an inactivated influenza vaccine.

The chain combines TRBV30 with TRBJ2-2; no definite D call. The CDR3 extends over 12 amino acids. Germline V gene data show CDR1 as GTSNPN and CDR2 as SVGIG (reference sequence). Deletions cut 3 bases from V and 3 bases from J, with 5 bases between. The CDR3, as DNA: TGTGCCTGGAGATGGGACACCGGGGAGCTGTTTTTT. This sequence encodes CAWRWDTGELFF. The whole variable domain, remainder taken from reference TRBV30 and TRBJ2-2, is SQTIHQWPATLVQPVGSPLSLECTVEGTSNPNLYWYRQAAGRGLQLLFYSVGIGQISSEVPQNLSASRPQDRQFILSSKKLLLSDSGFYLCAWRWDTGELFFGEGSRLTVL.

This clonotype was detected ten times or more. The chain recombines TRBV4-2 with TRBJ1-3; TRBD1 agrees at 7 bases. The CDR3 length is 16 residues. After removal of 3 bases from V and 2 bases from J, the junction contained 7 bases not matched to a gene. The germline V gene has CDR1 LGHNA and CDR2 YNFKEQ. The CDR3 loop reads CASSQSTGRAGNTIYF. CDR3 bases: TGTGCCAGCAGCCAGTCGACAGGGAGGGCTGGAAACACCATATATTTT.

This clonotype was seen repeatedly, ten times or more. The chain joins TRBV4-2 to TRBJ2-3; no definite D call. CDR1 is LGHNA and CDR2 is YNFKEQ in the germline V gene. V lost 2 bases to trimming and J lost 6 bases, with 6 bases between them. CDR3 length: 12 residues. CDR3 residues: CASSQLVDTQYF. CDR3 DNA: TGTGCCAGCAGCCAATTAGTGGATACGCAGTATTTT.

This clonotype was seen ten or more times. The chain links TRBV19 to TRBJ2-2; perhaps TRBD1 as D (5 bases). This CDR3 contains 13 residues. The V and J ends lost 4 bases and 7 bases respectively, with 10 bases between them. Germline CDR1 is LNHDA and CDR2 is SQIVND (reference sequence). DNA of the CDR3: TGTGCCAGTAGTACAGGGATCTACGGGGAGCTGTTTTTT. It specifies CASSTGIYGELFF.

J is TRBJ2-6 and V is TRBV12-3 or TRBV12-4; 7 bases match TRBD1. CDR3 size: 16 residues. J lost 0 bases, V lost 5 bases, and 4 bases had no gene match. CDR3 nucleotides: TGTGCCAGCAGTGGGACAGTCTTCTCTGGGGCCAACGTCCTGACTTTC. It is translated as CASSGTVFSGANVLTF.

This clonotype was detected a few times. The CDR3 protein is CAWSVRLWASGRNNEQFF. In nucleotides, the CDR3 is TGTGCCTGGAGTGTAAGGCTCTGGGCTAGCGGGAGGAACAATGAGCAGTTCTTC. The chain couples TRBV30 to TRBJ2-1; the match to TRBD2 covers 11 bases. The germline gives CDR1 GTSNPN, CDR2 SVGIG (reference sequence). The CDR3 has 18 amino acids. V dropped 0 bases and J dropped 5; count of bases not matched to a gene: 12.

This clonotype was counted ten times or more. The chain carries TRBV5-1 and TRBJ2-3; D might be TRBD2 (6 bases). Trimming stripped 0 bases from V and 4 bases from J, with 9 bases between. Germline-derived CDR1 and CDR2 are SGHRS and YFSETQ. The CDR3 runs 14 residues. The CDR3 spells CASSLVGRADTQYF. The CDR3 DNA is TGCGCCAGCAGCTTGGTCGGGAGAGCAGATACGCAGTATTTT. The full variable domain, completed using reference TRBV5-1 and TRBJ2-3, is KAGVTQTPRYLIKTRGQQVTLSCSPISGHRSVSWYQQTPGQGLQFLFEYFSETQRNKGNFPGRFSGRQFSNSRSEMNVSTLELGDSALYLCASSLVGRADTQYFGPGTRLTVL.

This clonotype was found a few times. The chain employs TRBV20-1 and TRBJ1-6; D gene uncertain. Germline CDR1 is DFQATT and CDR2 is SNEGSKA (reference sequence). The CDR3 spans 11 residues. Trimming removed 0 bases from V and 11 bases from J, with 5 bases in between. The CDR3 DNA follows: TGCAGTGCTAGAGATTTGCCACCCCTCCACTTT. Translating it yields CSARDLPPLHF.

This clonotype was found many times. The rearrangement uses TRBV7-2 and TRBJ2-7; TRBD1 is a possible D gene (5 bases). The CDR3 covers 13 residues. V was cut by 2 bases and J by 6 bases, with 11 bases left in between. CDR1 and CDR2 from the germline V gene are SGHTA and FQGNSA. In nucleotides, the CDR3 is TGTGCCAGCAGCTTACAGGGTTTCCGCGAGCAGTACTTC. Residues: CASSLQGFREQYF.

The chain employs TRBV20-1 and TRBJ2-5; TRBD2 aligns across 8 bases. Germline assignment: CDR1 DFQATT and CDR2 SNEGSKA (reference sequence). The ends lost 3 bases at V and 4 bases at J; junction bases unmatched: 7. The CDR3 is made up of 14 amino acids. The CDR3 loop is CSARSGSIVETQYF. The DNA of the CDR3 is TGCAGTGCTAGGAGCGGGAGTATTGTAGAGACCCAGTACTTC.

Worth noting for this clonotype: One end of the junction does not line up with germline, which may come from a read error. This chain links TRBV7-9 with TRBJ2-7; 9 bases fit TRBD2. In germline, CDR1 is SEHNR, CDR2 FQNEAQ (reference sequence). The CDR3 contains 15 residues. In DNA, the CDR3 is TGTGCCAGCTGCTTTGGCGGGAGGGCCCCCTACGAGCAGTACTTC. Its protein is CASCFGGRAPYEQYF. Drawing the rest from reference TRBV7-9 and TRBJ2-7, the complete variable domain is DTGVSQNPRHKITKRGQNVTFRCDPISEHNRLYWYRQTLGQGPEFLTYFQNEAQLEKSRLLSDRFSAERPKGSFSTLEIQRTEQGDSAMYLCASCFGGRAPYEQYFGPGTRLTVT.

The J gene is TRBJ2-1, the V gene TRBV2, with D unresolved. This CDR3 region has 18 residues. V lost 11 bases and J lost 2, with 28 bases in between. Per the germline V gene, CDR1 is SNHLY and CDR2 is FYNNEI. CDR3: CALSFVYGVRVAYNEQFF. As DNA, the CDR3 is TGTGCCCTCAGTTTCGTTTATGGGGTTAGGGTTGCCTACAATGAGCAGTTCTTC.

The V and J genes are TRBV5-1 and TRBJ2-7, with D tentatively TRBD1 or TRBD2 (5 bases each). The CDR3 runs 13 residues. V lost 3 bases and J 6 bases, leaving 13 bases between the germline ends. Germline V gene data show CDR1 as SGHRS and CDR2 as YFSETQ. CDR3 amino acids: CASSSDLRGEQYF. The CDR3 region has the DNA TGCGCCAGCAGCTCGGACTTAAGGGGCGAGCAGTACTTC. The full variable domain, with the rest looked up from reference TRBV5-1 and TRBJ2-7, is KAGVTQTPRYLIKTRGQQVTLSCSPISGHRSVSWYQQTPGQGLQFLFEYFSETQRNKGNFPGRFSGRQFSNSRSEMNVSTLELGDSALYLCASSSDLRGEQYFGPGTRLTVT.

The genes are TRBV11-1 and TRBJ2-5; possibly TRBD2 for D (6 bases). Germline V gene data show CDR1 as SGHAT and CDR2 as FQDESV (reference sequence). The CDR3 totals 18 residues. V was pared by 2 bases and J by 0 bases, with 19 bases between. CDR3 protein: CASSLRSPVGGYQETQYF. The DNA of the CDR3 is TGTGCCAGCAGCTTACGGTCTCCGGTTGGGGGGTACCAAGAGACCCAGTACTTC.

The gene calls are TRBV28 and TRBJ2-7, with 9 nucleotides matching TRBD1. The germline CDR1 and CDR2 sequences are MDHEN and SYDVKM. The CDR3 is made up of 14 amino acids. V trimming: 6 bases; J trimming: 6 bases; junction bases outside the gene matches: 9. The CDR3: CASSLRDRVAEQYF. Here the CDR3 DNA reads TGTGCCAGCAGCTTACGGGACAGGGTGGCCGAGCAGTACTTC.

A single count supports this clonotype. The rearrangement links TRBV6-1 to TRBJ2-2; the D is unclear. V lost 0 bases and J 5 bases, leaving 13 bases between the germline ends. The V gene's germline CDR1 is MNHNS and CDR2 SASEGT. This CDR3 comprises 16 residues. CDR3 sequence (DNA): TGTGCCAGCAGTGAAGCCGGTACCATGAGGACCGGGGAGCTGTTTTTT. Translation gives CASSEAGTMRTGELFF.

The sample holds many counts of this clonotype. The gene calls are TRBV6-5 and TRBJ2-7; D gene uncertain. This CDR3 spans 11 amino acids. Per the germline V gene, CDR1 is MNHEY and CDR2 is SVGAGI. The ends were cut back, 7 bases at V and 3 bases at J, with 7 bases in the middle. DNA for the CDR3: TGTGCCAGCAAGTCAAGCTACGAGCAGTACTTC. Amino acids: CASKSSYEQYF.

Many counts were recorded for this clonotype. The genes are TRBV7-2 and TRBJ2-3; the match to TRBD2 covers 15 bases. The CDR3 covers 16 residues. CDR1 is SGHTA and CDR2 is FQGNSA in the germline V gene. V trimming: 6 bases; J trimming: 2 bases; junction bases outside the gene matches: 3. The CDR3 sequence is CASSGTSGGYTDTQYF. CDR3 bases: TGTGCCAGCAGTGGGACTAGCGGGGGGTACACAGATACGCAGTATTTT.

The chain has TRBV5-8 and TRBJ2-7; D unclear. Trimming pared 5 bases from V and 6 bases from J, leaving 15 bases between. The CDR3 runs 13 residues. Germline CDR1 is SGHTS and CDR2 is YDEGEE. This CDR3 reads CASSSSTPTEQYF. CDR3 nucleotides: TGTGCCAGCAGTTCGAGTACACCGACCGAGCAGTACTTC.

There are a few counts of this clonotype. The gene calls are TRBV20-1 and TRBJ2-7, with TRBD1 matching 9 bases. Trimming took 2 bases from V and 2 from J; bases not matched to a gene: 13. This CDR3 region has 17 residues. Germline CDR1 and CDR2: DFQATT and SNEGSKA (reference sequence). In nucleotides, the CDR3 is TGCAGTGCTAGACAAGGTACCGGGACAGGGATCGCCTACGAGCAGTACTTC. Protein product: CSARQGTGTGIAYEQYF.

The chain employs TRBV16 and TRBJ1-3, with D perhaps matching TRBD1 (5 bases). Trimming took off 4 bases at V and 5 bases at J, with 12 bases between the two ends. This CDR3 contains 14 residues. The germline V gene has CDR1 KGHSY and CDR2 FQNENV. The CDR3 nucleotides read TGTGCCAGCAGCCCCCCGGGGGGAAGAAACACCATATATTTT. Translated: CASSPPGGRNTIYF.

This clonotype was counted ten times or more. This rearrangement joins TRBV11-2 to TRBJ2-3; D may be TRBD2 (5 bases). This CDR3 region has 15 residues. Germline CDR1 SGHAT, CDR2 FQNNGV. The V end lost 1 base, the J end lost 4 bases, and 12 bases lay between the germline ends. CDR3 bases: TGTGCCAGCAGCTTAGCTCCGCGGGCCGCAGATACGCAGTATTTT. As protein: CASSLAPRAADTQYF.